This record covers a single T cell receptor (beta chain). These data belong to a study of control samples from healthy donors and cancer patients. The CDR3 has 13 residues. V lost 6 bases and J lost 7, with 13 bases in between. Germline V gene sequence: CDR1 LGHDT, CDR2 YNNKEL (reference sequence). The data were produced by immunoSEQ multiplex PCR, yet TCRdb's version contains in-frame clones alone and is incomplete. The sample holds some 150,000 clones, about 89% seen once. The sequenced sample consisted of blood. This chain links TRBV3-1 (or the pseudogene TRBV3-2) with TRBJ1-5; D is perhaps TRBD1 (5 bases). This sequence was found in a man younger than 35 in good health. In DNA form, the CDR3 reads TGTGCCAGCAGTCCCGGGGCCTACCAGCCCCAGCATTTT. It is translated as CASSPGAYQPQHF.